This T cell receptor (beta chain) was observed in a study of molecular identifiers for immune sequencing clone quantification. Study conclusions and caveats: More than 97% of effector molecules, versus under 1% of naive-cell molecules, belonged to clones above 20 RNA copies.

With 10%, 30% or 50% of RNA, about 17,000 to 1,100,000 naive CD8 T cells were sequenced. Researchers sorted naive CD8 T cells as cells that were CD8+CD4-CCR7+CD45RA+. This clonotype has ten or more counts. The antigen remains unidentified. Methods described previously were used for bulk TCR libraries, and listed TCR primers were applied. TCRdb passed the PCR reads through MiXCR, listing each CDR3 protein once. This repertoire shows 80,000 to 95,000 distinct CDR3 sequences, roughly 19% found once; its top ten account for 0.7% to 0.95%. The CDR3 runs 16 residues. V lost 6 bases and J lost 6; bases outside the gene matches: 8.

The sequenced material came from naive CD8+ T cells from blood, with Jurkat cell RNA spiked in. Regarding subset: FACS-sorted CD8+CD4-CCR7+CD45RA+ naive T cells. The clonotype comes from a human donor in good health. Some libraries in this study had Jurkat cell RNA spiked in. The gene calls are TRBV12-3 or TRBV12-4 and TRBJ2-3; 14 bases line up with TRBD2. CDR3 protein: CASRGMTSGRADTQYF. For the CDR3, the DNA is TGTGCCAGCAGGGGGATGACTAGCGGGAGGGCGGATACGCAGTATTTT.